This entry describes one T cell receptor beta chain. Its antigen remains unknown. The authors ran a second PCR of about 6 to 12 cycles using a sample-barcoded 5' primer and a J-beta primer mix. TCRdb reanalysed the 5' RACE reads using MiXCR and keeps one entry per CDR3 protein. The sample lists about 1.8 million distinct CDR3 sequences, approximately 50% occurring once. Germline V CDR1 and CDR2: SGHTA, FQGNSA. The CDR3 contains 14 residues. The V end was cut by 5 bases, the J end by 4 bases, with 12 bases between. The data belong to a study of blood T cells in healthy people across ages. Study-wide results and limits: Per million T cells, TCR beta diversity dropped about linearly as age rose.

This sequence originates from a middle-aged woman in good health. The specimen sequenced was blood. The rearrangement links TRBV7-2 to TRBJ2-1, with D unclear. The DNA of the CDR3 is TGTGCCAGCAGCCCGGAGACACTTTACAATGAGCAGTTCTTC. Translation gives CASSPETLYNEQFF.